This T cell receptor beta chain was recorded in a study of T cell changes during pregnancy in multiple sclerosis. This clone came up a few times. Using immunoSEQ multiplex PCR, the repertoire was profiled, and TCRdb retains in-frame clones only, with some absent. The sample has about 58,000 clones, about 90% seen once. There are 12 residues in the CDR3. Germline-derived CDR1 and CDR2 are GTSNPN and SVGIG (reference sequence). The V end lost 2 bases, the J end lost 7 bases, and 11 bases lay between the germline ends. This receptor was identified in a female donor in good health, enrolled as a control in a pregnancy study. The rearrangement joins TRBV30 to TRBJ1-1; tentative D call: TRBD1 (5 bases). Sequenced here: CD4+ T cells from peripheral blood mononuclear cells, sampled after pregnancy. The CDR3 protein is CAWSLNRFEAFF. The CDR3 nucleotides read TGTGCCTGGAGTTTGAACAGGTTTGAAGCTTTCTTT.